This T cell receptor (beta chain) was sequenced during a study of response to subunit inactivated influenza vaccine (dated by TCRdb to between 2018 and 2020). General notes on the study: Deep quantitative profiling of the T cell receptor repertoire was used in the study to follow responses to a trivalent subunit inactivated influenza vaccine. Summary of the overall study and its limitations: The authors proposed that each seasonal influenza vaccination may bring in only a limited number of new T cells.

Libraries were constructed by RT-PCR. Sequencing relied on an Illumina HiSeq 2500. TCRdb cleaned the public reads at Q25 with fastp, built clones with MiXCR and kept in-frame beta chains. Each entry is one CDR3 protein sequence, shown with its most common DNA and genes. This sample is represented by some 550,000 distinct CDR3 sequences; under 30% of them were singletons. About 3% of the sample is taken by the ten largest. This clonotype was observed a few times. The antigen it binds to is not known. It has no much larger one-base neighbor in the sample; base qualities were not kept. The CDR3 holds 16 amino acids from the cysteine to the phenylalanine. The entry retains the CDR3 DNA only, 48 bases that are in frame from base 1. CDR1 SNHLY and CDR2 FYNNEI are derived from the germline V gene. At the junction V is shortened by 7 bases and J by 5 bases, with 21 bases in between. This sample also appeared in a second study, on T cells expressing NK-cell markers. The other study reports the following: TCR beta cDNA libraries were made by 5'RACE template switching that added a universal primer site and unique molecular identifiers. Seven or eight donors provided sorted CD3+CD56+NKG2C+, CD3+CD56+NKG2C- and CD3+CD56-NKG2C+ T-cell subsets, whose TCR beta-chain repertoires were profiled. Seven of the eight sequenced donors were HCMV-seropositive and one was HCMV-seronegative. To restrict sorting to alphabetaTCR-expressing T cells, an anti-gammadeltaTCR antibody was added in several experiments. In six donors, the dominant CD3+CD56+NKG2C+ clonotypes were among the top 10 CD8+ clonotypes and accounted for about 1.0-7.5% of CD8+ T cells. Those dominant clonotypes were again the most abundant among CD3+CD56-NKG2C+ cells in a handful of donors, at roughly 28.3-65%. Whether the expanded NKG2C-expressing T cell clones were specific for HCMV antigens remained unclear. All eight donors whose samples were sequenced were randomly selected healthy volunteers, three of them men and five women. HCMV serostatus was determined by detecting HCMV-specific IgG in serum with a commercial ELISA kit. Peripheral blood mononuclear cells were isolated from blood by Ficoll density gradient centrifugation. Using Miltenyi isolation kits, CD4+ and CD8+ T cells were isolated from PBMC through magnetic immunoseparation. cDNA synthesis was primed from the TCR beta constant segment and was followed by two successive PCR amplification steps. Sequencing of the libraries produced 2 x 150 bp reads on Illumina HiSeq 2000/2500, MiSeq or NextSeq. MIGEC was used to demultiplex reads and group reads by UMI, and MiTCR was used to assemble and quantify clonotypes. To remove erroneous sequences, TCR cDNA sequences were retained only when supported by two or more reads. The tcR package was used for downstream repertoire analysis, with clonotypes matched between fractions based on CDR3 nucleotide sequence plus V segment. VDJmatch was used to annotate antigen specificity against VDJdb, with one amino acid substitution in CDR3 permitted.

Recombination connected TRBV2 to TRBJ2-1, with the D gene too uncertain to name. The sample here was CD4+ T cells sorted from PBMCs, taken 11 to 12 days after vaccination. This receptor was obtained from a man between 50 and 59 years old who received an inactivated influenza vaccine. Donor details come from another sample of the same person, matched by shared clones. The CDR3 region: CASNAGILRNDNEQFF. The DNA sequence follows: TGTGCCAGCAATGCCGGTATCCTCCGGAACGACAATGAGCAGTTCTTC.